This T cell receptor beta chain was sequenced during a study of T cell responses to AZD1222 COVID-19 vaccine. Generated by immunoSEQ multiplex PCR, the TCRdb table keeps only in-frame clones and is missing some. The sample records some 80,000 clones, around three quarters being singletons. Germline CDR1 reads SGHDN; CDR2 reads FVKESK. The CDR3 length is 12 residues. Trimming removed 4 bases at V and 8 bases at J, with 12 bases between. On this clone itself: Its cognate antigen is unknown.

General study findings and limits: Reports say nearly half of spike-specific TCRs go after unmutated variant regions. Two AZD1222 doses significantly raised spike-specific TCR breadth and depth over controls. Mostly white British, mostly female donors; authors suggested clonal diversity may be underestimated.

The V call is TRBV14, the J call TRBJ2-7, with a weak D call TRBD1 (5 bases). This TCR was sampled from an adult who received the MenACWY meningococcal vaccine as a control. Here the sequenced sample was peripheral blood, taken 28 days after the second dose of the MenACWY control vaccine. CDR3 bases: TGTGCCAGCAGCCCTGCAGGGTCCAAGCAGTACTTC. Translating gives CASSPAGSKQYF.